This T cell receptor beta chain comes out of a study of blood T cells in healthy people across ages. Regarding the study as a whole: It was held that diversity estimates obtained from one million T cells represented underestimates. With age, beta diversity per million T cells declined roughly linearly, significantly by roughly 40.

About this clonotype: Its antigen is undetermined.

The CDR3 has 14 residues. Trimming removed 2 bases from V and 6 bases from J, with 12 bases in between. CDR1 and CDR2 (germline): SGHDT, YYEEEE. Combining a sample-barcoded 5' primer with a J-beta primer mix, a second PCR ran for about 7 to 11 cycles. TCRdb reanalysed the 5' RACE reads using MiXCR and keeps one entry per CDR3 protein. The table includes more than 1.4 million distinct CDR3 sequences, 42% detected once. This clonotype was obtained from a woman between 18 and 29 years old in good health. Material: blood. The gene calls are TRBV5-6 and TRBJ2-1; the D gene could be TRBD1 or TRBD2 (5 bases each). CDR3 DNA: TGTGCCAGCAGCTTCGGGGCAGGAGCCAATGAGCAGTTCTTC. Protein: CASSFGAGANEQFF.